This T cell receptor (beta chain) was retrieved from a study of regulatory T cells in long-lasting Graves disease. According to the study, TCR beta libraries were built with iRepertoire HTBI primers and CDR3-region Arm-PCR. TCRdb ran MiXCR on the multiplex PCR reads and lists one entry per CDR3 protein. The sample records more than 650,000 distinct CDR3 sequences, 25% to 30% being singletons. Specified time point: persistent/refractory GD, antithyroid drugs over 5 years with positive TRAb. Isolated PBMC RNA provided the starting material for the TCR library. EDTA tubes received approximately 10 milliliters of drawn peripheral blood. The material was peripheral blood mononuclear cells (PBMCs), obtained when the disease was refractory, from a patient treated with antithyroid drugs. This clonotype originated in a female donor with Graves disease.

CDR3 in DNA: TGTGCCAGCAGGTGGACAGGAGTGGGCAACACCATATATTTT. Translating it yields CASRWTGVGNTIYF. The chain uses TRBV7-9 and TRBJ1-3, with 7 bases aligning to TRBD1. CDR3 length: 14 residues. V dropped 6 bases and J dropped 7; count of bases not matched to a gene: 9. The germline CDR1 and CDR2 sequences are SEHNR and FQNEAQ (reference sequence).